This T cell receptor beta chain emerged from a study of beta chain features in type 1 diabetes. Reverse transcribing all isolated RNA meant expressed TCRB transcripts were sequenced. Profiled with immunoSEQ multiplex PCR; TCRdb holds only in-frame clones, not every one. The table records a few hundred thousand clones, approximately 28% of them present only once. Sequencing was carried out using naive CD4+ T cells from blood. This receptor was identified in a man between 18 and 35 years old in good health.

CDR3 amino acids: CASSEEGEQYF. In DNA form, the CDR3 reads TGTGCCAGCAGTGAAGAGGGCGAGCAGTACTTC. This rearrangement joins TRBV2 to TRBJ2-7; D unclear. Trimming left V 1 base short and J 6 bases short, with 4 bases between. Germline CDR1 and CDR2: SNHLY and FYNNEI. This CDR3 comprises 11 residues.